Following are 14 T cell receptor beta chains from one sample sequenced in a study of glioma-infiltrating T cells after dendritic cell vaccination. Indicated time point: after dendritic cell vaccination, including at tumor progression/relapse. The data were produced by immunoSEQ multiplex PCR, yet TCRdb's version contains in-frame clones alone and is incomplete. Seen here are tens of thousands of clones, about four fifths observed once, and the top ten hold roughly 6.8%. The sequencing used blood, collected after dendritic cell vaccination. The source is a human donor with glioblastoma.

This chain joins TRBV5-4 and TRBJ1-5; the D is unclear. The V gene lost 2 bases and the J gene lost 0 bases, with 9 bases spanning the gap. This CDR3 is 15 amino acids long. CDR1 and CDR2 (germline): SGHNT, YYREEE (reference sequence). The CDR3 DNA sequence: TGTGCCAGCAGCTTCGGAGGGCTTAGCAATCAGCCCCAGCATTTT. Amino acid sequence: CASSFGGLSNQPQHF.

The chain uses TRBV5-6 and TRBJ1-6; D is unclear. The CDR3 totals 16 residues. CDR1 and CDR2 (germline): SGHDT, YYEEEE. V was clipped by 2 bases and J by 8 bases, with 17 bases between them. In DNA, the CDR3 is TGTGCCAGCAGCTTTTATGAGGAGGGAAACGATTCACCCCTCCACTTT. Encoded protein: CASSFYEEGNDSPLHF.

J is TRBJ1-1 and V is TRBV5-1; TRBD1 matches at 8 bases. The germline V gene has CDR1 SGHRS and CDR2 YFSETQ. There are 16 residues in the CDR3. With 0 bases clipped from V and 4 bases from J, the junction kept 8 bases outside the gene matches. CDR3 sequence (DNA): TGCGCCAGCAGCTTGGACAGGGGGAATTTGGGCACTGAAGCTTTCTTT. Residues: CASSLDRGNLGTEAFF.

This clone was observed once. The gene calls are TRBV5-1 and TRBJ1-6; the match to TRBD1 covers 10 bases. This CDR3 region has 17 residues. CDR1 is SGHRS and CDR2 is YFSETQ in the germline V gene. V trimming: 0 bases; J trimming: 10 bases; junction bases outside the gene matches: 10. The DNA for the CDR3 is TGCGCCAGCAGCTTGGCCGCTGGGACAGGGGAAAACTCACCCCTCCACTTT. It encodes CASSLAAGTGENSPLHF. The variable domain in full, with the rest retrieved from reference TRBV5-1 and TRBJ1-6, is KAGVTQTPRYLIKTRGQQVTLSCSPISGHRSVSWYQQTPGQGLQFLFEYFSETQRNKGNFPGRFSGRQFSNSRSEMNVSTLELGDSALYLCASSLAAGTGENSPLHFGNGTRLTVT.

CDR3 sequence: CACSSGGLPQETQYF. The CDR3 DNA follows: TGTGCCTGTTCTAGCGGGGGGCTTCCTCAAGAGACCCAGTACTTC. The rearrangement joins TRBV6-5 to TRBJ2-5, with 11 bases lining up with TRBD2. CDR3 length: 15 residues. Trimming removed 11 bases from V and 2 bases from J; junction bases left unmatched: 10. The germline gives CDR1 MNHEY, CDR2 SVGAGI.

The V gene is TRBV19, the J gene TRBJ1-1, with D possibly TRBD1 on 6 matching bases. V was clipped by 6 bases and J by 1 base, with 12 bases between them. Germline values: CDR1 LNHDA, CDR2 SQIVND (reference sequence). The CDR3 runs to 14 residues. Here the CDR3 DNA reads TGTGCCAGTAGCAAGGGACATCCGAACACTGAAGCTTTCTTT. Residues: CASSKGHPNTEAFF.

The chain employs TRBV6-1 and TRBJ1-2, with 7 bases matching TRBD1. J was trimmed by 8 bases and V by 6 bases; bases with no gene match: 12. The CDR3 extends over 14 amino acids. Germline values: CDR1 MNHNS, CDR2 SASEGT. For the CDR3, the DNA is TGTGCCAGCAGGGGAAAGACAGGGATAGCAGGCTACACCTTC. Its protein product is CASRGKTGIAGYTF.

This clone appeared a single time. In DNA, the CDR3 is TGTGCCAGCAGTTTATTATCAGGGGAAAGGGAAAAACTGTTTTTT. The encoded protein is CASSLLSGEREKLFF. V is TRBV27 and J is TRBJ1-4; TRBD1 might be the D (6 bases). V lost 1 base, J lost 8 bases, and 14 bases lay in between. This CDR3 spans 15 amino acids. Germline-derived CDR1 and CDR2 are MNHEY and SMNVEV (reference sequence).

DNA for the CDR3: TGTGCCAGTAGTGGGAGAGACACAAATTCACCCCTCCACTTT. This sequence encodes CASSGRDTNSPLHF. The chain uses TRBV19 and TRBJ1-6; D ambiguous. The CDR3 totals 14 residues. The ends were cut back, 5 bases at V and 7 bases at J, with 12 bases in the middle. Germline CDR1 reads LNHDA; CDR2 reads SQIVND (reference sequence).

This rearrangement joins TRBV6-4 to TRBJ1-2, with no clear D. The length of the CDR3 is 13 residues. From germline, CDR1 is MRHNA and CDR2 SNTAGT. V was cut by 2 bases and J by 8 bases, with 12 bases left in between. CDR3 coding DNA: TGTGCCAGCAGTGACCAGGCTGTTGGGGGCTACACCTTC. It codes for CASSDQAVGGYTF.

The chain employs TRBV4-1 and TRBJ2-3; 7 bases fit TRBD2. The junction had 6 bases not matched to a gene; V was cut back by 0 bases and J by 0 bases. In germline, CDR1 is MGHRA, CDR2 YSYEKL. There are 17 residues in the CDR3. CDR3 region: CASSQDLAAFSTDTQYF. The CDR3 DNA sequence: TGCGCCAGCAGCCAAGACCTAGCGGCATTCAGCACAGATACGCAGTATTTT.

This chain uses TRBV5-6 with TRBJ1-1; no clear D gene. The CDR3 totals 15 residues. Trimming cost V 3 bases and J 7 bases, with 19 bases left between them. The germline V gene has CDR1 SGHDT and CDR2 YYEEEE. CDR3 DNA sequence: TGTGCCAGCAGCTCCATGGGAGTTAATCTTGTTGAAGCTTTCTTT. Translation: CASSSMGVNLVEAFF.

This chain connects TRBV19 to TRBJ1-2; 9 bases are shared with TRBD1. The CDR3 is 16 residues long. The ends lost 1 base at V and 4 bases at J; junction bases unmatched: 7. Germline V gene sequence: CDR1 LNHDA, CDR2 SQIVND (reference sequence). CDR3 in DNA: TGTGCCAGTAGTATAGGAGGGACAGGGTTCGTCTATGGCTACACCTTC. This sequence encodes CASSIGGTGFVYGYTF.

This chain links TRBV7-6 with TRBJ1-3, with 8 bases aligning to TRBD1. The CDR3 runs 17 residues. V lost 5 bases and J lost 7; bases outside the gene matches: 16. Germline V gene sequence: CDR1 SGHVS, CDR2 FNYEAQ. The CDR3 here is CASSAGGQEVIGNTIYF. The CDR3 nucleotides read TGTGCCAGCAGCGCAGGGGGCCAGGAAGTAATTGGTAACACCATATATTTT. Full variable domain (missing parts from reference TRBV7-6 and TRBJ1-3): GAGVSQSPRYKVTKRGQDVALRCDPISGHVSLYWYRQALGQGPEFLTYFNYEAQQDKSGLPNDRFSAERPEGSISTLTIQRTEQRDSAMYRCASSAGGQEVIGNTIYFGEGSWLTVV.